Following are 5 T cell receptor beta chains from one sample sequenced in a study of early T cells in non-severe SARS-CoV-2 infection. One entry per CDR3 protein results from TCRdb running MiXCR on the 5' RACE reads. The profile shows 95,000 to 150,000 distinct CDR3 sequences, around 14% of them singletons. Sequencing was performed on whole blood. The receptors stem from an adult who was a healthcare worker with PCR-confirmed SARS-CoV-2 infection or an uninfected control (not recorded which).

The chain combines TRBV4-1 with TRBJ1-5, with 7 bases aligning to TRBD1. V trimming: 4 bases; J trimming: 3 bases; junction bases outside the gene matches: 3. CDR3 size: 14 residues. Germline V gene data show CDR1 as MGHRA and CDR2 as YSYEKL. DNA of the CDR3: TGCGCCAGCAGCCCAGGACAGGTCAATCAGCCCCAGCATTTT. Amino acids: CASSPGQVNQPQHF.

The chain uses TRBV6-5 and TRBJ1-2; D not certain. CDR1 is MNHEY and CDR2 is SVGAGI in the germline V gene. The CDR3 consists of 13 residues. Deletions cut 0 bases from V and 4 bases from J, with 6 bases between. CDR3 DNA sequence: TGTGCCAGCAGTTACTCTTACAGCTATGGCTACACCTTC. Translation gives CASSYSYSYGYTF.

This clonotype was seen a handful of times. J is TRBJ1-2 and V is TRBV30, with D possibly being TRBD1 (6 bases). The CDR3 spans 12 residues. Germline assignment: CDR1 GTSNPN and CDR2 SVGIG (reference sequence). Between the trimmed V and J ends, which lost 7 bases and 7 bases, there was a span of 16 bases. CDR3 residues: CASARGLRGYTF. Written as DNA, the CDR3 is TGTGCCTCAGCCCGGGGGCTACGTGGCTACACCTTC.

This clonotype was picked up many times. Written as DNA, the CDR3 is TGTGCCAGCAGTTTAGTACCCAGCTCCGGAAACACCATATATTTT. Protein: CASSLVPSSGNTIYF. This sequence joins TRBV12-3 or TRBV12-4 and TRBJ1-3, with D unresolved. Trimming took 1 base from V and 4 from J, leaving 11 bases between them. The CDR3 has 15 amino acids.

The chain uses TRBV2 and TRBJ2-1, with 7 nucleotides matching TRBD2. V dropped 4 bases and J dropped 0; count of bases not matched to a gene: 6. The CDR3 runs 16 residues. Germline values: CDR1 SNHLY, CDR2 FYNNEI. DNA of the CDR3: TGTGCCAGCAGTGTAACGGGGGGTAGCTCCTACAATGAGCAGTTCTTC. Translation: CASSVTGGSSYNEQFF.